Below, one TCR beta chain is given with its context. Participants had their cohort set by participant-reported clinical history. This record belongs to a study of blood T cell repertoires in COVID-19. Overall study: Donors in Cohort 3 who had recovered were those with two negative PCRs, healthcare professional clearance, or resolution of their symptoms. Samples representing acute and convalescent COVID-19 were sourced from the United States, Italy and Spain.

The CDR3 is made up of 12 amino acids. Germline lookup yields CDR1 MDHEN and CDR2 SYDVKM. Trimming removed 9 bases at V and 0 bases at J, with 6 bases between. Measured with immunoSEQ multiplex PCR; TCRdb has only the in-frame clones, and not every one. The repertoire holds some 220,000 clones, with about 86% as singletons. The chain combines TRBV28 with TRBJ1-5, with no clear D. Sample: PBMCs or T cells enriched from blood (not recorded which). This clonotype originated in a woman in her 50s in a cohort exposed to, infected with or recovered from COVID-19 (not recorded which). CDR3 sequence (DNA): TGTGCCAGTTCAGATAGCAATCAGCCCCAGCATTTT. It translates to CASSDSNQPQHF.